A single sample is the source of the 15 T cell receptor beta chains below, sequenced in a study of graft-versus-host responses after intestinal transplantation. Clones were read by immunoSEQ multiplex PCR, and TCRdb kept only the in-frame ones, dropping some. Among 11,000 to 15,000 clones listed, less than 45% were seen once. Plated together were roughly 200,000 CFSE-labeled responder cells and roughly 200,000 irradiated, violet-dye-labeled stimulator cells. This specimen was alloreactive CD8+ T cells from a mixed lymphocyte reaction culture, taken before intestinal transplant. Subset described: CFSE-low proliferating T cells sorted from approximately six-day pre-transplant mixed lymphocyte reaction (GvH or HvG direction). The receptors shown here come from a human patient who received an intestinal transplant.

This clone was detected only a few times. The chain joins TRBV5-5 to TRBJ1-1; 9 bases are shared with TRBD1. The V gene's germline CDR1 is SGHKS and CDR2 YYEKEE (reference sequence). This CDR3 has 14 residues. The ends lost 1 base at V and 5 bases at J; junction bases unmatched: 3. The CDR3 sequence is CASSLTGGATEAFF. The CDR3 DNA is TGTGCCAGCAGCTTGACAGGGGGCGCGACTGAAGCTTTCTTT.

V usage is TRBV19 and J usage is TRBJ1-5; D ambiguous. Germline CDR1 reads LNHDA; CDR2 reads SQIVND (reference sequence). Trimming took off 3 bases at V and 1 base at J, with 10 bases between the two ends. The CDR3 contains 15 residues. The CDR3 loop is CASSMTRGSNQPQHF. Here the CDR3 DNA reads TGTGCCAGTAGTATGACCCGGGGAAGCAATCAGCCCCAGCATTTT.

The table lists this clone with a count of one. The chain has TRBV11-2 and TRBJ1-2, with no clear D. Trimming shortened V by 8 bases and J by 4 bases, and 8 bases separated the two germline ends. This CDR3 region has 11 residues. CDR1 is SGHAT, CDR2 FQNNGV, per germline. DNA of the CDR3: TGTGCCAGCTCGCACATCTATGGCTACACCTTC. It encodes CASSHIYGYTF.

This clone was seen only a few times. CDR3 sequence (DNA): TGTGCCAGCACCACATTGGCGGGGAGTGCTGAGCAGTTCTTC. As protein: CASTTLAGSAEQFF. The chain uses TRBV7-9 and TRBJ2-1; maybe TRBD2 (6 bases). This CDR3 is built from 14 residues. V was shortened by 7 bases and J by 9 bases, with 19 bases between the two germline ends. Germline CDR1 and CDR2: SEHNR and FQNEAQ (reference sequence).

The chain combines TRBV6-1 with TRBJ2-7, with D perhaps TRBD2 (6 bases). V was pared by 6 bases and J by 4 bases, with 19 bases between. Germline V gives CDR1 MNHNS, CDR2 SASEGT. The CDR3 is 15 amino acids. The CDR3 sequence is CASRGVRSAGYEQYF. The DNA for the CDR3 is TGTGCCAGCAGGGGAGTTAGGTCCGCGGGGTACGAGCAGTACTTC.

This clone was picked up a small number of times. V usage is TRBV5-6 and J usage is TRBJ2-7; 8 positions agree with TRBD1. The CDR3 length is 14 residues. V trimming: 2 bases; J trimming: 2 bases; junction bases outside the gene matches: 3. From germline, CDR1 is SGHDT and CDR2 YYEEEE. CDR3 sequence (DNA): TGTGCCAGCAGCTTCGGGACAGGAGCCTACGAGCAGTACTTC. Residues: CASSFGTGAYEQYF. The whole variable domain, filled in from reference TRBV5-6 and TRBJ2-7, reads DAGVTQSPTHLIKTRGQQVTLRCSPKSGHDTVSWYQQALGQGPQFIFQYYEEEERQRGNFPDRFSGHQFPNYSSELNVNALLLGDSALYLCASSFGTGAYEQYFGPGTRLTVT.

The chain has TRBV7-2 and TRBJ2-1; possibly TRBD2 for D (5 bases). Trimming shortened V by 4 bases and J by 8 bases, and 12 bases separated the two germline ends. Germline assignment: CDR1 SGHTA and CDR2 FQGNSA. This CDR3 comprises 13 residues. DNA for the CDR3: TGTGCCAGCAGCTCCTACGTCGGGGATGAGCAGTTCTTC. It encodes CASSSYVGDEQFF.

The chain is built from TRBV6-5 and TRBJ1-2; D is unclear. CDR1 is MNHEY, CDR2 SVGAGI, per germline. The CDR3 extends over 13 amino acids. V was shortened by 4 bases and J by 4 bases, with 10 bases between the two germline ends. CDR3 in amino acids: CASSSVAGYGYTF. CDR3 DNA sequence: TGTGCCAGCAGTTCGGTTGCGGGCTATGGCTACACCTTC.

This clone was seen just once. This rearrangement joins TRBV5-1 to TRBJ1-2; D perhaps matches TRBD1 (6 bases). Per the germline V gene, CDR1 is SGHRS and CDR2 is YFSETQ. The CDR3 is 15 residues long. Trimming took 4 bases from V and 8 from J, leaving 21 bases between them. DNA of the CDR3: TGCGCCAGCAGCGGCTTGGGGGGGCGAGATGAAGGCTACACCTTC. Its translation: CASSGLGGRDEGYTF.

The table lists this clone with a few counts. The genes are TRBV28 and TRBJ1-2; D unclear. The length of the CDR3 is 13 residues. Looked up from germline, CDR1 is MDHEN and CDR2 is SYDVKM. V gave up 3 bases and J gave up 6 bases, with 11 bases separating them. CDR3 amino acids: CASSFIQPNGYTF. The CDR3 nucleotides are TGTGCCAGCAGTTTCATACAACCCAATGGCTACACCTTC.

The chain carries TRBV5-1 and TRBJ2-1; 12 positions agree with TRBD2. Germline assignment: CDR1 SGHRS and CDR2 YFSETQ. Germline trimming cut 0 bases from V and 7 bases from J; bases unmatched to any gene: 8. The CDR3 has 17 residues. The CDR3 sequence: CASSLVASGGAENEQFF. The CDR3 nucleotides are TGCGCCAGCAGCTTGGTCGCTAGCGGGGGGGCCGAAAATGAGCAGTTCTTC. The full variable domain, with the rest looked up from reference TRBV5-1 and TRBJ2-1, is KAGVTQTPRYLIKTRGQQVTLSCSPISGHRSVSWYQQTPGQGLQFLFEYFSETQRNKGNFPGRFSGRQFSNSRSEMNVSTLELGDSALYLCASSLVASGGAENEQFFGPGTRLTVL.

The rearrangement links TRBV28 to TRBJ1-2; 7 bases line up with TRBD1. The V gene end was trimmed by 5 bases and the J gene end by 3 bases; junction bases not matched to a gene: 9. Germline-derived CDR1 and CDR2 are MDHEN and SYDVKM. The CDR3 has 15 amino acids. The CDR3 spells CASSIPGTAYYGYTF. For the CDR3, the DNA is TGTGCCAGCAGTATCCCCGGGACAGCTTACTATGGCTACACCTTC.

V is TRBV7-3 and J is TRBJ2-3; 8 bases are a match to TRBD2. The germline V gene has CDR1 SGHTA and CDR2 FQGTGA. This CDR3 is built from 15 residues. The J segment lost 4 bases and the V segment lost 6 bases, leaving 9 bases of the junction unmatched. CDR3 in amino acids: CASSQTGGSADTQYF. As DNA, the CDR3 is TGTGCCAGCAGTCAAACGGGAGGGTCTGCAGATACGCAGTATTTT.

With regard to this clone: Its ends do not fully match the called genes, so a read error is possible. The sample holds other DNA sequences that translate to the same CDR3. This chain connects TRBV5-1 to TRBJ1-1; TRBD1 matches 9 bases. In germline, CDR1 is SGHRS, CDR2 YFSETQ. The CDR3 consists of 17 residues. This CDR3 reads CASSLTIYRGPDTEAFF. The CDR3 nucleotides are TGCGCCAGCAGCTTAACGATTTACAGGGGGCCGGACACTGAAGCCTTCTTT.

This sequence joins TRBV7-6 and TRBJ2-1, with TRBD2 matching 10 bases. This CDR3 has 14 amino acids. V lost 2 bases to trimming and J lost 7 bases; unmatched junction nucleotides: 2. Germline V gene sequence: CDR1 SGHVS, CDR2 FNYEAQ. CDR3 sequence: CASSLSSGGNEQFF. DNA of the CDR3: TGTGCCAGCAGCTTATCTAGCGGGGGTAATGAGCAGTTCTTC.